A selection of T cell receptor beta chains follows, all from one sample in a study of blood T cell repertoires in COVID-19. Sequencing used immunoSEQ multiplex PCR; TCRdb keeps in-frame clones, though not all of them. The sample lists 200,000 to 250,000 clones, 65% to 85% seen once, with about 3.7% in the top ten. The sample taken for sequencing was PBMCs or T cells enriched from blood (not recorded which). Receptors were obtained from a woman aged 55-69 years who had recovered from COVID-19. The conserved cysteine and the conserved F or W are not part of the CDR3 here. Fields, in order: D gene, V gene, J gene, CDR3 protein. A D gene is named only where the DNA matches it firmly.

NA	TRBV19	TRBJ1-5	ASRTGLNSNQPQH
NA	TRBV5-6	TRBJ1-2	ASSLEFMAGNGYT
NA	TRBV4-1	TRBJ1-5	ASSQGEQGAQPQH
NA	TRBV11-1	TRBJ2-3	ASSPSGFTDTQY
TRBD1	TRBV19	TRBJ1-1	ASGQGSGTEAF
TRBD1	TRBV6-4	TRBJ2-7	ASTGQGRDEQY
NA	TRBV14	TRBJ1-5	ASSQAGYNQPQH
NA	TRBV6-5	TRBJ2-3	ASSYAGRSTDTQY
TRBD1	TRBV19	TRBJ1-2	ASSIEGTAPYRGYT
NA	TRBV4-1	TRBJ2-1	ASSPREGEQF
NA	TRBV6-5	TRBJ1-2	ASSRGDGYGYT
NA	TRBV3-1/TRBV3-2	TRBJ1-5	ASSQATGDYSNQPQH
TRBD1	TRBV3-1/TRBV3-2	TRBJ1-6	ASSRTGNSPLH
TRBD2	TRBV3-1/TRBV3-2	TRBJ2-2	ASSQVHLAGGTGELF